The 30 T cell receptor beta chains below were found in one sample sequenced in a study of T cells in Graves' hyperthyroidism and ophthalmopathy. Using RNA transcripts as the source, TCR beta CDR3 regions were amplified. A set of HTBI primers served as the primers for a first-round RT-PCR of the TCR CDR3. TCRdb recomputed calls from the multiplex PCR reads with MiXCR, one row per CDR3 protein. This sample has around 720,000 distinct CDR3 sequences, with over 35% found just once. The sequencing input was blood. The receptors were sampled from a woman between 40 and 50 years old with Graves' hyperthyroidism.

This clonotype occurred a few times. J is TRBJ2-2 and V is TRBV12-3 or TRBV12-4, with 8 bases identical to TRBD1. Trimming at V came to 8 bases and at J to 0 bases, leaving 5 bases not matched to a gene. The CDR3 runs to 15 residues. CDR3 DNA sequence: TGTGCCAGCGGGAAGGGACAGGCGAACACCGGGGAGCTGTTTTTT. This translates into CASGKGQANTGELFF.

The rearrangement links TRBV25-1 to TRBJ1-6; D gene uncertain. Trimming removed 5 bases at V and 0 bases at J, with 14 bases between. This CDR3 is 17 amino acids long. CDR1 and CDR2 from the germline V gene are MGHDK and SYGVNS. The CDR3 DNA reads as TGTGCCAGCAGTTTCGGTGGAAGTAGCTCCTATAATTCACCCCTCCACTTT. It yields the protein CASSFGGSSSYNSPLHF.

This rearrangement joins TRBV2 to TRBJ1-5; the D gene is possibly TRBD1 (5 bases). This CDR3 has 12 amino acids. CDR1 and CDR2 from the germline V gene are SNHLY and FYNNEI. V lost 8 bases to trimming and J lost 9 bases, with 14 bases between them. This chain's CDR3 is CASAEMGTPQHF. The DNA of the CDR3 is TGTGCCAGCGCGGAGATGGGGACGCCCCAGCATTTT.

This sequence joins TRBV7-9 and TRBJ1-5; D unresolved. From germline, CDR1 is SEHNR and CDR2 FQNEAQ (reference sequence). The V end was cut by 4 bases, the J end by 4 bases, with 17 bases between. The CDR3 covers 16 residues. The CDR3 loop reads CASSSWGNVRNQPQHF. CDR3 bases: TGTGCCAGCAGCTCATGGGGAAATGTTAGAAATCAGCCCCAGCATTTT.

This clonotype was observed many times. The V call is TRBV10-3, the J call TRBJ1-5; TRBD1 is a possible D gene (5 bases). Deletions cut 10 bases from V and 0 bases from J, with 7 bases between. CDR1 is ENHRY, CDR2 SYGVKD, per germline. The CDR3 is made up of 12 amino acids. In DNA, the CDR3 is TGTGCCACCCAGGGTAGCAATCAGCCCCAGCATTTT. Translated: CATQGSNQPQHF.

This clonotype was recorded at least ten times. The J gene is TRBJ2-5, the V gene TRBV9; D is unclear. The CDR3 spans 16 residues. Trimming took off 3 bases at V and 5 bases at J, with 20 bases between the two ends. Germline loops: CDR1 SGDLS, CDR2 YYNGEE. The CDR3 DNA reads TGTGCCAGCAGCGAAACCCCCCAGTTTGCAGGCGAGACCCAGTACTTC. It yields the protein CASSETPQFAGETQYF.

The V and J genes are TRBV19 and TRBJ2-5; the D gene is possibly TRBD2 (7 bases). The CDR3 loop spans 15 amino acids. Germline V gives CDR1 LNHDA, CDR2 SQIVND (reference sequence). Trimming removed 7 bases from V and 4 bases from J, with 19 bases in between. The CDR3 nucleotides read TGTGCCAGTAACCCTGGTGGGGGAGGGGGAGAGACCCAGTACTTC. This codes for CASNPGGGGGETQYF.

This clonotype was detected many times. The rearrangement uses TRBV19 and TRBJ1-5; 8 bases fit TRBD1. The CDR3 sequence is 14 residues long. The V gene end was trimmed by 9 bases and the J gene end by 4 bases; junction bases not matched to a gene: 8. The germline V gene has CDR1 LNHDA and CDR2 SQIVND (reference sequence). CDR3 protein: CASSMGTGNQPQHF. CDR3 DNA sequence: TGTGCCAGCTCGATGGGGACAGGTAATCAGCCCCAGCATTTT.

This clonotype was seen only a few times. This chain joins TRBV19 and TRBJ1-1; D is possibly TRBD1 (5 bases). The CDR3 extends over 14 amino acids. With 8 bases removed from V and 0 bases from J, the gap between germline ends came to 13 bases. Germline V CDR1 and CDR2: LNHDA, SQIVND (reference sequence). CDR3 coding DNA: TGTGCCAGTGGGAAGGGGCCGTTGAACACTGAAGCTTTCTTT. It yields the protein CASGKGPLNTEAFF.

V gene TRBV2 combines with J gene TRBJ1-5; TRBD1 might be the D (5 bases). Germline V lookup: CDR1 SNHLY, CDR2 FYNNEI. Trimming pared 4 bases from V and 2 bases from J, leaving 15 bases between. The CDR3 contains 16 residues. CDR3 DNA: TGTGCCAGCAGTGGCAGGGCGGGGTCGCGCAATCAGCCCCAGCATTTT. Translating it yields CASSGRAGSRNQPQHF.

This clonotype was seen many times. The CDR3 coding sequence is TGCAGTGTGGGCAGGGCGAATTCACCCCTCCACTTT. Translated, it gives CSVGRANSPLHF. The chain employs TRBV20-1 and TRBJ1-6; D might be TRBD1 (5 bases). V lost 7 bases to trimming and J lost 7 bases, with 11 bases between them. Germline assignment: CDR1 DFQATT and CDR2 SNEGSKA (reference sequence). The CDR3 is 12 amino acids.

Turning to this clonotype: A read error may produce the germline difference seen at one junction end. This chain joins TRBV11-3 and TRBJ1-5, with D unresolved. The germline gives CDR1 SGHNT, CDR2 YENEEA. The CDR3 sequence is 13 residues long. The CDR3 coding sequence is TGTGCCAGCAGCCTAGAACTCGGGCAGCCCCAGCATTTT. Its translation is CASSLELGQPQHF.

Ten or more counts support this clonotype. The gene calls are TRBV24-1 and TRBJ2-6, with TRBD1 identical over 7 bases. Germline trimming cut 10 bases from V and 2 bases from J; bases unmatched to any gene: 1. This CDR3 region has 13 residues. CDR1 KGHDR and CDR2 SFDVKD come from the germline V gene. CDR3: CATGTAGANVLTF. CDR3 sequence (DNA): TGTGCCACAGGGACAGCTGGGGCCAACGTCCTGACTTTC.

The sample holds one count of this clonotype. J is TRBJ1-4 and V is TRBV29-1; unclear D gene. This CDR3 has 11 residues. CDR1 is SQVTM and CDR2 is ANQGSEA in the germline V gene. The V end was cut by 4 bases, the J end by 10 bases, with 10 bases between. The CDR3: CSVGDVGKLFF. CDR3 nucleotides: TGCAGCGTTGGGGATGTAGGAAAACTGTTTTTT.

This clonotype has at least ten counts. This chain joins TRBV9 and TRBJ1-6; 10 bases match TRBD1. V was pared by 4 bases and J by 8 bases, with 12 bases of the junction left unmatched. From germline, CDR1 is SGDLS and CDR2 YYNGEE. The CDR3 spans 17 residues. Written as DNA, the CDR3 is TGTGCCAGCAGCTTCCGACCGACAGGGGGCAAGGATTCACCCCTCCACTTT. This translates into CASSFRPTGGKDSPLHF.

In its sample, this clonotype was seen many times. The rearrangement joins TRBV14 to TRBJ1-2; 7 bases are a match to TRBD1. Germline V gene sequence: CDR1 SGHDN, CDR2 FVKESK. The CDR3 runs to 14 residues. The V gene end was trimmed by 1 base and the J gene end by 2 bases; junction bases not matched to a gene: 1. CDR3 nucleotide sequence: TGTGCCAGCAGCCAAGCGGGACAGAACTATGGCTACACCTTC. It yields the protein CASSQAGQNYGYTF.

J is TRBJ1-5 and V is TRBV19; D is undetermined. Per germline, CDR1 LNHDA and CDR2 SQIVND (reference sequence). Trimming shortened V by 5 bases and J by 0 bases, and 14 bases separated the two germline ends. The CDR3 extends over 16 amino acids. The CDR3 sequence is CASSLGINYSNQPQHF. In nucleotides, the CDR3 is TGTGCCAGTAGTTTGGGGATTAACTATAGCAATCAGCCCCAGCATTTT.

Of note for this clonotype: A much larger clone is a single base away; this may be a read error. V usage is TRBV9 and J usage is TRBJ2-2; 8 bases line up with TRBD1. With 5 bases clipped from V and 7 bases from J, the junction kept 13 bases outside the gene matches. The CDR3 runs 16 residues. Germline V gives CDR1 SGDLS, CDR2 YYNGEE. DNA for the CDR3: TGTGCCAGCAGGCCGGGACAGGCTACGAGTAGCGGGGAGCTGTTTTTT. Protein product: CASRPGQATSSGELFF.

The genes are TRBV5-1 and TRBJ2-2; D is perhaps TRBD1 (6 bases). V was clipped by 3 bases and J by 0 bases, with 12 bases between them. The CDR3 totals 16 residues. Germline-derived CDR1 and CDR2 are SGHRS and YFSETQ. The CDR3 is CASSSRTAPNTGELFF. The CDR3 DNA reads TGCGCCAGCAGCTCCCGGACAGCACCGAACACCGGGGAGCTGTTTTTT.

The chain is built from TRBV7-9 and TRBJ2-3, with D hard to call. This CDR3 region has 16 residues. V lost 5 bases and J 0 bases, leaving 15 bases between the germline ends. CDR1 SEHNR and CDR2 FQNEAQ come from the germline V gene (reference sequence). The CDR3: CASSQYIPISTDTQYF. For the CDR3, the DNA is TGTGCCAGCAGCCAGTATATCCCGATTAGCACAGATACGCAGTATTTT.

Regarding this clonotype: At one boundary the junction diverges from the germline segment, which might be a read error. This chain uses TRBV7-2 with TRBJ2-5; TRBD2 matches at 7 bases. The CDR3 totals 17 residues. Germline values: CDR1 SGHTA, CDR2 FQGNSA. The CDR3 is CASSQEPRGGKLETQYF. In DNA form, the CDR3 reads TGCGCCAGCAGCCAAGAACCCCGCGGGGGAAAGCTAGAGACCCAGTACTTC. Filled out from reference TRBV7-2 and TRBJ2-5, the complete variable domain reads GAGVSQSPSNKVTEKGKDVELRCDPISGHTALYWYRQSLGQGLEFLIYFQGNSAPDKSGLPSDRFSAERTGGSVSTLTIQRTQQEDSAVYLCASSQEPRGGKLETQYFGPGTRLLVL.

V gene TRBV4-3 combines with J gene TRBJ1-2; 7 bases agree with TRBD1. In germline, CDR1 is LGHNA, CDR2 YSLEER. J lost 2 bases, V lost 0 bases, and 12 bases had no gene match. The CDR3 is made up of 18 amino acids. The CDR3 region is CASSQDRHRDSPNYGYTF. The CDR3, as DNA: TGCGCCAGCAGCCAAGATCGTCACAGGGACAGCCCCAACTATGGCTACACCTTC.

The chain joins TRBV29-1 to TRBJ1-5, with D tentatively TRBD1 (6 bases). CDR3 length equals 12 residues. Germline CDR1 SQVTM, CDR2 ANQGSEA. Trimming cost V 5 bases and J 5 bases, with 10 bases left between them. The CDR3 loop is CSVRTEYQPQHF. The CDR3 nucleotides read TGCAGCGTTAGGACAGAGTATCAGCCCCAGCATTTT.

In nucleotides, the CDR3 is TGTGCCAGCAAGCCAGGCGTTGGTCTTTATAGCAATCAGCCCCAGCATTTT. Amino acids: CASKPGVGLYSNQPQHF. The rearrangement links TRBV2 to TRBJ1-5; D not certain. The V end lost 7 bases, the J end lost 0 bases, and 19 bases lay between the germline ends. Germline CDR1 is SNHLY and CDR2 is FYNNEI. The CDR3 has 17 amino acids.

Turning to this clonotype: Given a much more abundant clone one base away, this may be a read error. The conserved closing phenylalanine or tryptophan is absent in this CDR3, likely reflecting a read error. The rearrangement uses TRBV7-4 and TRBJ2-7, with 8 bases identical to TRBD1. The germline CDR1 and CDR2 sequences are SGHVT and SQSDAQ. The length of the CDR3 is 16 residues. Trimming took 6 bases from V and 5 from J; bases not matched to a gene: 15. This chain's CDR3 is CASSSFGFSGGHEQYL. CDR3 coding DNA: TGTGCCAGCAGTTCCTTCGGCTTCTCAGGGGGCCACGAGCAGTACCTC.

There are a few counts of this clonotype. Sequence at one end of the junction differs from germline and may be a read error. In DNA, the CDR3 is TGCGCCAGCAGCCCGGGACGGGACAATCAGCCCCAGCATTTT. Translating gives CASSPGRDNQPQHF. The V and J genes are TRBV7-2 and TRBJ1-5, with D possibly being TRBD1 (5 bases). The germline V gene encodes CDR1 SGHTA and CDR2 FQGNSA. The CDR3 runs to 14 residues.

This clonotype was counted many times. The gene calls are TRBV19 and TRBJ1-6, with 7 bases fitting TRBD1. The CDR3 length is 12 residues. V shed 5 bases, J shed 8 bases, and the junction held 0 bases outside the gene matches. The germline V gene encodes CDR1 LNHDA and CDR2 SQIVND (reference sequence). DNA for the CDR3: TGTGCCAGTAGTGACAGGGATTCACCCCTCCACTTT. As protein: CASSDRDSPLHF.

The CDR3 DNA follows: TGTGCCAGCAGTGAAATGGCAGGTGGCTACACCTTC. Residues: CASSEMAGGYTF. The chain joins TRBV6-5 to TRBJ1-2; D is unresolved. Trimming cost V 5 bases and J 7 bases, with 11 bases left between them. The CDR3 extends over 12 amino acids. The germline V gene has CDR1 MNHEY and CDR2 SVGAGI.

This clonotype was recorded many times. The chain couples TRBV20-1 to TRBJ2-5, with TRBD2 identical over 11 bases. The CDR3 totals 12 residues. Trimming took 7 bases from V and 3 from J; bases not matched to a gene: 1. CDR1 is DFQATT and CDR2 is SNEGSKA in the germline V gene (reference sequence). This chain's CDR3 is CSGLAGKETQYF. The CDR3 region has the DNA TGCAGTGGACTAGCGGGGAAAGAGACCCAGTACTTC.

This clonotype was picked up many times. The V gene is TRBV12-3 or TRBV12-4, the J gene TRBJ1-6; TRBD1 matches at 7 bases. The ends lost 1 base at V and 15 bases at J; junction bases unmatched: 6. This CDR3 contains 13 residues. The chain's CDR3 is CASSLGEGGILHF. CDR3 coding DNA: TGTGCCAGCAGTTTAGGTGAAGGGGGCATCCTCCACTTT.